What follows is one T cell receptor beta chain and its context. What it binds is unknown. Each case's diagnosis was confirmed by two pathologists on H&E. This CDR3 has 16 amino acids. The germline V and J ends were trimmed by 4 bases and 4 bases, with 20 bases remaining between them. Looked up from germline, CDR1 is SGDLS and CDR2 is YYNGEE. The sample originates from a study of immune evolution from preneoplasia to lung adenocarcinoma. Looking at the study overall: HLA loss of heterozygosity: less than 9% AIS, approximately 15% MIA, roughly 35% ADC, none AAH. General study findings and limits: Normal lung had the highest top T cell clone frequencies. T cell clonality was higher in KRAS-mutant than EGFR-mutant or wild-type nodules.

The table came from immunoSEQ multiplex PCR; TCRdb's copy has only in-frame clones and leaves some out. This sample has some 4,500 clones, with around 85% found just once. The rearrangement uses TRBV9 and TRBJ1-1; possible D gene TRBD1, 6 bases. Specimen: FFPE minimally invasive lung adenocarcinoma tissue. This TCR was recovered from a person aged 50-75 years with lung adenocarcinoma. CDR3 sequence (DNA): TGTGCCAGCAGCCCAAGAGGGGGGACATTCGGCACTGAAGCTTTCTTT. As protein: CASSPRGGTFGTEAFF.